This is a list of T cell receptor beta chains from one sample in a study of T cells after yellow fever vaccination. TCRdb re-called the 5' RACE reads with MiXCR, one entry per CDR3 protein. The data contain roughly 500,000 distinct CDR3 sequences, 15% to 20% of them singletons. The sequencing here drew on PBMCs, taken 15 days after the yellow fever booster vaccination. The receptors were sampled from a man under 40 who received the YFV17D yellow fever vaccine. CDR3s include the opening cysteine and the closing phenylalanine or tryptophan. D genes are given only for firm matches. Clone size is stated in some rows and not others, as once, few, many or a class when expanded.

few	-	TRBV7-6	TRBJ2-2	TGTGCCAGCAGCGCCCGCGAAAGCGACGGATTAGGGAACGGGGAGCTGTTTTTT	CASSARESDGLGNGELFF
-	TRBD2	TRBV12-3/TRBV12-4	TRBJ2-5	TGTGCCAGTGAGACTAGCGGCGGTGAGACCCAGTACTTC	CASETSGGETQYF
-	-	TRBV27	TRBJ2-7	TGTGCCAGCAGTTTCCTAAGAACCCGTGACGGATCCTACGAGCAGTACTTC	CASSFLRTRDGSYEQYF
few	-	TRBV29-1	TRBJ1-1	TGCAGCGGTACAACAGGGTACACTGAAGCTTTCTTT	CSGTTGYTEAFF
few	TRBD2	TRBV20-1	TRBJ2-2	TGCAGTGCTCAAGCGGGAGGGTTTAACACCGGGGAGCTGTTTTTT	CSAQAGGFNTGELFF
many	TRBD2	TRBV3-1	TRBJ2-3	TGTGCCAGGACTAGCGGGAGCACAGATACGCAGTATTTT	CARTSGSTDTQYF
few	-	TRBV21-1	TRBJ2-3	TGTGCCAGCAGCAAATATAGGGGCCACACAGATACGCAGTATTTT	CASSKYRGHTDTQYF
-	TRBD2	TRBV30	TRBJ2-5	TGTGCCTGGGCCCGCGGGGGGGCCCAAGAGACCCAGTACTTC	CAWARGGAQETQYF
-	TRBD1	TRBV30	TRBJ1-1	TGTGCCTGGATGACAGGGTTCATGAACACTGAAGCTTTCTTT	CAWMTGFMNTEAFF
-	TRBD2	TRBV15	TRBJ2-7	TGTGCCACCAGCAGAGATGCGGTTAGCGGGAATTACGAGCAGTACTTC	CATSRDAVSGNYEQYF
few	-	TRBV7-2	TRBJ1-1	TGTGCCAGCAGCTACCTGGGGAATCCGAACACTGAAGCTTTCTTT	CASSYLGNPNTEAFF
-	-	TRBV6-2/TRBV6-3	TRBJ1-1	TGTGCCAGCAGTTCCAGACAGGACGCGGCTGAAGCTTTCTTT	CASSSRQDAAEAFF
-	TRBD1	TRBV5-6	TRBJ2-3	TGTGCCAGCAGCTTAGGGACAGGGATCCCCCGGATTACGCAGTATTTT	CASSLGTGIPRITQYF
-	-	TRBV11-2	TRBJ2-3	TGTGCCAGCAGCTCAGGAGTTACGGCAGATACGCAGTATTTT	CASSSGVTADTQYF
-	TRBD1	TRBV20-1	TRBJ2-3	TGCAGTGCGGCGGGACAGGCGGACGATACGCAGTATTTT	CSAAGQADDTQYF
-	-	TRBV20-1	TRBJ1-1	TGCAGTGCTAGAATCGGAAGAGGAGCTTTCTTT	CSARIGRGAFF
-	-	TRBV6-2/TRBV6-3	TRBJ1-3	TGTGCCAGCTCTCCGTGGTCAATCGCTGGAAACACCATATATTTT	CASSPWSIAGNTIYF
few	-	TRBV30	TRBJ1-1	TGTGCCTGGACCCCCGGGGGCAACGCTGAAGCTTTCTTT	CAWTPGGNAEAFF
-	-	TRBV7-2	TRBJ2-1	TGTGCCAGCAGCTTAGGGGGTAGCGGCGTCGGGGAGTTCTTC	CASSLGGSGVGEFF
-	-	TRBV20-1	TRBJ2-3	TGCAGTGCTAGAGACTCGGCAGATACGCAGTATTTT	CSARDSADTQYF
few	TRBD1	TRBV3-1	TRBJ2-1	TGTGCCAGCAGTCAGACCGGGACAGGGTATGAGCAGTTCTTC	CASSQTGTGYEQFF
-	-	TRBV7-2	TRBJ2-7	TGTGCCAGCAGCTTAGAGGGACCCGCGAACGAGCAGTACTTC	CASSLEGPANEQYF
few	-	TRBV3-1	TRBJ1-1	TGTGCCAGCAGCCAAATGGCAGCCATGAACACTGAAGCTTTCTTT	CASSQMAAMNTEAFF
-	-	TRBV24-1	TRBJ2-1	TGTGCCACCAGTGACCCCGGGAGTACGGGTGTGATAGAGCAGTTCTTC	CATSDPGSTGVIEQFF
few	-	TRBV6-2/TRBV6-3	TRBJ2-5	TGTGCCAGCAGTTACTCGACCAGGGCTGAGACCCAGTACTTC	CASSYSTRAETQYF
few	-	TRBV12-3/TRBV12-4	TRBJ2-1	TGTGCCAGCACTCCTACGGCGGCGACCTACAATGAGCAGTTCTTC	CASTPTAATYNEQFF
-	-	TRBV9	TRBJ2-1	TGTGCCAGCAGCGTAGCGGGGGTTTACAATGAGCAGTTCTTC	CASSVAGVYNEQFF
-	-	TRBV20-1	TRBJ1-1	TGCAGTGAACCTCAGGGGATGAACACTGAAGCTTTCTTT	CSEPQGMNTEAFF
few	-	TRBV9	TRBJ1-6	TGTGCCAGCAGCGTAGTGGGCAGGGGAGAATCACCCCTCCACTTT	CASSVVGRGESPLHF
few	-	TRBV10-1	TRBJ2-3	TGCGCCAGCAGTGAGCGGCTTACTAGCACAGATACGCAGTATTTT	CASSERLTSTDTQYF
few	TRBD2	TRBV29-1	TRBJ2-7	TGCAGCGTTGTAGCGGGGAGCGACGAGCAGTACTTC	CSVVAGSDEQYF
-	TRBD1	TRBV7-9	TRBJ2-7	TGTGCCAGCAGCGCCCCCGGGACAGGTGGCTACGAGCAGTACTTC	CASSAPGTGGYEQYF
-	-	TRBV15	TRBJ2-7	TGTGCCACCAGCAGAGATCTTGCGGGCGGAAGGGTGCAGTACTTC	CATSRDLAGGRVQYF
few	-	TRBV5-1	TRBJ1-6	TGCGCCAGCAGCTTGGGGGGTAACGATTCACCCCTCCACTTT	CASSLGGNDSPLHF
-	-	TRBV14	TRBJ2-1	TGTGCCAGCAGCGAGGACGGGACAGGGTTTCTAGCGGGGCTCAATGAGCAGTTCTTC	CASSEDGTGFLAGLNEQFF
few	-	TRBV9	TRBJ2-1	TGTGCCAGCAGCTCCCTCAAAGAGCAGTTCTTC	CASSSLKEQFF
few	-	TRBV18	TRBJ2-3	TGTGCCAGCTCACGCCGGGACGGCACAGATACGCAGTATTTT	CASSRRDGTDTQYF
few	-	TRBV9	TRBJ2-3	TGTGCCAGCAGCGTGGACTACACAGATACGCAGTATTTT	CASSVDYTDTQYF
-	-	TRBV29-1	TRBJ2-5	TGCAGCCTCGGAAGCGACTTGAGGGAGACCCAGTACTTC	CSLGSDLRETQYF
few	TRBD1	TRBV4-3	TRBJ2-3	TGCGCCAGCAGCCAAGGGGGACAGGACACAGATACGCAGTATTTT	CASSQGGQDTDTQYF
-	-	TRBV11-2	TRBJ1-2	TGTGCCAGCAGGAACACCGGTACCCCTTCTGGCTACACCTTC	CASRNTGTPSGYTF
-	TRBD1	TRBV27	TRBJ1-2	TGTGCCAGCAGTAGGACAGGGTCTAACTATGGCTACACCTTC	CASSRTGSNYGYTF
once	TRBD1	TRBV20-1	TRBJ2-7	TGCAGTGCTAGAGATCCCCGACAGGGGACAGAATACGAGCAGTACTTC	CSARDPRQGTEYEQYF
-	TRBD1	TRBV12-3/TRBV12-4	TRBJ2-1	TGTGCCAGCAGCAGGACAGGGTTGGTCAATGAGCAGTTCTTC	CASSRTGLVNEQFF
-	-	TRBV7-8	TRBJ2-5	TGTGCCAGCAGCTTAAATCCTAGGAGTTTGCAGACCCAGTACTTC	CASSLNPRSLQTQYF
few	-	TRBV9	TRBJ2-5	TGTGCCAGCAGCGTAGATTCCCAAGAGACCCAGTACTTC	CASSVDSQETQYF
-	-	TRBV6-2/TRBV6-3	TRBJ2-2	TGTGCCAGCAGACCCGGGGCAGTTAACACCGGGGAGCTGTTTTTT	CASRPGAVNTGELFF
few	TRBD2	TRBV12-3/TRBV12-4	TRBJ2-5	TGTGCCAGCAGTTTTGGGACTAGCGGGAGAACAAGAGAGACCCAGTACTTC	CASSFGTSGRTRETQYF
-	-	TRBV7-9	TRBJ2-5	TGTGCCAGCAGCCAACATTGGGACCAGTACTTC	CASSQHWDQYF
-	TRBD1	TRBV12-3/TRBV12-4	TRBJ2-7	TGTGCCAGCGCCCTTAGGACAGGGGTTGAGCAGTACTTC	CASALRTGVEQYF
few	TRBD2	TRBV29-1	TRBJ2-5	TGCAGCGTCACCCGGCGGGGGGGTCGGGGGGAGACCCAGTACTTC	CSVTRRGGRGETQYF
few	-	TRBV12-3/TRBV12-4	TRBJ2-1	TGTGCCAGCAGTTTAAGGGCGGGAAGTTACAATGAGCAGTTCTTC	CASSLRAGSYNEQFF
few	-	TRBV5-1	TRBJ1-1	TGCGCCAGCAGCTTTTCCCCGACAGTAAACACTGAAGCTTTCTTT	CASSFSPTVNTEAFF
few	-	TRBV11-2	TRBJ2-1	TGTGCCAGCAGCTTAGTCGGAGGTGGGAGTGGGTACAATGAGCAGTTCTTC	CASSLVGGGSGYNEQFF
-	-	TRBV9	TRBJ2-2	TGTGCCAGCAGCGCAGCAGGGGAGGCCACCGGGGAGCTGTTTTTT	CASSAAGEATGELFF
few	-	TRBV9	TRBJ2-4	TGTGCCAGCAGCGGAACGTGGGGGGAAAACATTCAGTACTTC	CASSGTWGENIQYF
-	-	TRBV25-1	TRBJ2-2	TGTGCCAGCGGCAGACGGTCCACCGGGGAGCTGTTTTTT	CASGRRSTGELFF
-	-	TRBV12-3/TRBV12-4	TRBJ1-2	TGTGCCAGCAGTTTTGCGGACGTCGGCTACACCTTC	CASSFADVGYTF